The 6 T cell receptor beta chains given below trace back to one sample, sequenced in a study of monozygotic twins with inflammatory bowel disease. TCRdb reprocessed the 5' RACE reads and keeps a single row for each CDR3 protein, giving no DNA. The sample totals a few hundred thousand distinct CDR3 sequences. Material for sequencing was blood. Every receptor here comes from a human donor with ulcerative colitis or Crohn's disease, or a healthy co-twin of an affected twin (not recorded which).

This chain connects TRBV12-3 or TRBV12-4 to TRBJ1-4; the TCRdb call, TRBD1, lacks DNA for checking. The CDR3 runs to 12 residues. The CDR3 protein is CASSLTGRKLFF.

This chain joins TRBV7-8 and TRBJ1-5; TCRdb picks TRBD1, but there is no DNA to check that call. There are 15 residues in the CDR3. CDR1 is SGHVS, CDR2 FQNEAQ, per germline. This chain's CDR3 is CASSRGEYSNQPQHF. The full variable domain, its missing parts supplied by reference TRBV7-8 and TRBJ1-5, is GAGVSQSPRYKVAKRGQDVALRCDPISGHVSLFWYQQALGQGPEFLTYFQNEAQLDKSGLPSDRFFAERPEGSVSTLKIQRTQQEDSAVYLCASSRGEYSNQPQHFGDGTRLSIL.

The chain joins TRBV20-1 to TRBJ2-5; TCRdb lists TRBD2, though no DNA is available to test this call. The CDR3 contains 12 residues. Per the germline V gene, CDR1 is DFQATT and CDR2 is SNEGSKA (reference sequence). The CDR3 loop is CSGRTSGETQYF.

This sequence joins TRBV7-8 and TRBJ1-1; TCRdb's assignment of TRBD1 cannot be checked, as there is no DNA. This CDR3 region has 14 residues. Germline V gene lookup returns CDR1 SGHVS and CDR2 FQNEAQ. The CDR3 here is CASSGGTGDTEAFF.

The V and J genes are TRBV12-3 or TRBV12-4 and TRBJ1-2; lacking DNA, the TRBD1 call made by TCRdb goes unchecked. The CDR3 is 14 residues long. The CDR3 reads CASRSGERTYGYTF.

The gene calls are TRBV7-2 and TRBJ1-4; TCRdb outputs TRBD1, but without DNA this stays unchecked. The CDR3 length is 15 residues. In germline, CDR1 is SGHTA, CDR2 FQGNSA. The CDR3 sequence: CASSIRTGPNGKLFF.